This T cell receptor (beta chain) was sequenced during a study of shared clonotypes between healthy human individuals. The CDR3 extends over 15 amino acids. Looked up from germline, CDR1 is SGHVS and CDR2 is FQNEAQ. V lost 5 bases and J lost 4, with 14 bases in between. Clones were read by immunoSEQ multiplex PCR, and TCRdb kept only the in-frame ones, dropping some. The sample includes some 2,100,000 clones, approximately 96% of them seen just once. The CD4+ fraction was divided into a CD45RA+ naive subset and a CD45RA-negative memory subset. Sequences were obtained from naive CD4+ T cells sorted from blood. As to subset: CD45RA+ positively selected. The rearrangement links TRBV7-8 to TRBJ2-2; D might be TRBD1 (6 bases). The clonotype comes from a man between 18 and 35 years old in good health. As DNA, the CDR3 is TGTGCCAGCAGCCCCCGAACAGGGAGCACCGGGGAGCTGTTTTTT. It translates to CASSPRTGSTGELFF. The whole variable domain, remainder taken from reference TRBV7-8 and TRBJ2-2, is GAGVSQSPRYKVAKRGQDVALRCDPISGHVSLFWYQQALGQGPEFLTYFQNEAQLDKSGLPSDRFFAERPEGSVSTLKIQRTQQEDSAVYLCASSPRTGSTGELFFGEGSRLTVL.